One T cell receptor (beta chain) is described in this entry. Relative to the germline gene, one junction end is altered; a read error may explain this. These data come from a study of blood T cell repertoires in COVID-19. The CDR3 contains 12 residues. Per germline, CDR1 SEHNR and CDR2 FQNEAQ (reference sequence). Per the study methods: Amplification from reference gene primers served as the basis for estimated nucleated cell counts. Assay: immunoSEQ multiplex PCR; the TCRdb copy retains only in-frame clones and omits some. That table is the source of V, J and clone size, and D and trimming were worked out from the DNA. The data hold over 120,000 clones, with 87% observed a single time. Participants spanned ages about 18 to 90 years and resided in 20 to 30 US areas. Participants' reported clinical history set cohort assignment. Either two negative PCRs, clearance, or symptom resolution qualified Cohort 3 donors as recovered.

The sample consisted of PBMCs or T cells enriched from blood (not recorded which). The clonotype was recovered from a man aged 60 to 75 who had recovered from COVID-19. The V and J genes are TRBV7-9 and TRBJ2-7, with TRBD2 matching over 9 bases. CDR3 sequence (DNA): TGTGCCAGCGAGCCCTTTAGCGGGGGCGAGCACTTC. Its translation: CASEPFSGGEHF.